The clone carrying this T cell receptor (beta chain) was seen many times. What it binds is unknown. Trimming cost V 6 bases and J 7 bases, with 7 bases left between them. Germline V CDR1 and CDR2: MDHEN, SYDVKM. The CDR3 spans 11 residues. The record originates from a study of T cell responses to AZD1222 COVID-19 vaccine. Notes on the study in general: With two AZD1222 doses given, Spike-specific TCR breadth and depth both rose. No repertoire was sampled before or during the peak T cell response, only after it. The donors showed a predominance of white British ancestry and of females, with possible underestimation of clonal diversity. At 160-218 and 743-854, vaccine-associated CD4 TCRs were dominant, and they spanned spike.

Only in-frame clones appear in the TCRdb table, and some are missing; sequencing was by immunoSEQ multiplex PCR. This table has about 120,000 clones, roughly nine tenths appearing once. Sequencing used peripheral blood, obtained on day 0 of AZD1222 vaccination. The receptor's source is an adult in good health. The chain carries TRBV28 and TRBJ1-5; unclear D gene. Here the CDR3 reads CASSFDQPQHF. For the CDR3, the DNA is TGTGCCAGCAGCTTTGACCAGCCCCAGCATTTT.